This is a list of T cell receptor beta chains from one sample in a study of tumor-infiltrating lymphocytes in primary liver carcinoma. One entry per CDR3 protein, called by TCRdb with MiXCR from the multiplex PCR reads. The sample lists some 94,000 distinct CDR3 sequences; 69% were seen once. Sequencing input: liver tumor tissue from sampling region 5. Receptors originate from an older woman with primary liver carcinoma and hepatitis B virus infection. Each CDR3 is given with its conserved first and last residue. Fields, in order: V gene, J gene, clone size, D gene, CDR3 protein, CDR3 DNA. A D gene is named only where the DNA matches it firmly. Size tells how often a clone was seen (once, few, many) or the class of an expanded clone, and some rows leave it out.

TRBV29-1	TRBJ2-2	once	.	CIVVGQYTGELFF	TGCATCGTTGTCGGACAGTACACCGGGGAGCTGTTTTTC
TRBV28	TRBJ1-4	.	.	CAIVASGYEKLFF	TGTGCCATCGTGGCCAGTGGGTATGAAAAACTGTTTTTT
TRBV6-2/TRBV6-3	TRBJ2-6	many	.	CASSYLGDSGANVLTF	TGTGCCAGCAGTTACCTCGGGGACTCTGGGGCCAACGTCCTGACTTTC
TRBV6-5	TRBJ2-7	once	TRBD1	CACSTPRDSHYEQYF	TGTGCCTGCAGTACCCCCCGGGACAGCCACTACGAGCAATACTTC
TRBV28	TRBJ2-2	few	.	CASTMTGNTGELFF	TGTGCCAGCACCATGACAGGGAACACCGGGGAGCTGTTTTTT
TRBV11-1	TRBJ2-2	.	TRBD2	CVSSLGTRRTGELFF	TGTGTCAGCAGCTTAGGGACTAGAAGAACCGGGGAGCTGTTTTTT
TRBV11-2	TRBJ2-1	.	.	CASSRENYNERFF	TGTGCAAGCAGTCGCGAAAACTACAATGAGCGGTTCTTC
TRBV11-2	TRBJ1-2	.	.	CASSFGATDGYTF	TGTGCCAGCAGCTTCGGAGCGACGGATGGCTACACTTTC
TRBV28	TRBJ2-7	once	TRBD1	CTSREGQGGSYEQYF	TGTACCAGCAGAGAGGGACAGGGGGGCTCCTACGAGCAGTACTTC
TRBV11-2	TRBJ2-3	once	.	CASIDGGRRETDTQYF	TGTGCCAGCATTGACGGTGGGCGGAGGGAAACAGATACGCAGTATTTT
TRBV20-1	TRBJ2-4	few	TRBD2	CSARDVAGGPGDIQYF	TGCAGTGCTAGAGATGTGGCGGGAGGCCCGGGGGACATTCAGTACTTC
TRBV4-2	TRBJ2-3	.	TRBD2	CASSQELAGPTNTHYF	TGTGCCAGCAGCCAAGAACTAGCGGGACCCACAAATACGCACTATTTT
TRBV28	TRBJ2-3	.	TRBD1	CASSQTGGFTDTQYF	TGTGCCAGCAGCCAGACAGGGGGATTCACAGACACGCAGTATTTT
TRBV6-5	TRBJ2-5	once	.	CAGSPPMETQYF	TGTGCCGGCAGTCCCCCCATGGAGACCCAGTACTTC
TRBV11-2	TRBJ2-5	.	.	CASSLGFEVTQYF	TGTGCCAGCAGCTTGGGCTTTGAAGTGACCCAGTACTTC
TRBV28	TRBJ1-5	.	.	CASSERVGQPQHF	TGTGCCAGCAGTGAAAGGGTGGGTCAGCCCCAGCATTTT
TRBV11-2	TRBJ2-1	.	.	CASRRRLAVGPGDEQFF	TGTGCCAGCAGGAGGAGATTAGCGGTAGGGCCGGGGGATGAGCAGTTCTTC
TRBV6-1	TRBJ2-7	.	.	CASMRGVGSSYEQYF	TGTGCCAGCATGAGGGGGGTTGGGAGCTCCTACGAGCAGTACTTC
TRBV11-2	TRBJ1-4	once	.	CASSLTWTIRATNEKLFF	TGTGCCAGCAGCTTGACATGGACCATTCGAGCAACTAATGAAAAACTGTTTTTT
TRBV6-1	TRBJ2-7	many	.	CASMSYEQYF	TGTGCCAGCATGTCCTACGAGCAGTACTTC
TRBV6-4	TRBJ1-1	few	.	CVSSWQGGAEAFF	TGTGTCAGCAGTTGGCAGGGTGGGGCTGAAGCTTTCTTT
TRBV29-1	TRBJ2-7	many	TRBD2	CSAEEGGTYEQYF	TGCAGCGCCGAGGAGGGAGGGACCTACGAGCAGTACTTC
TRBV5-4	TRBJ2-3	.	.	CASSPNEGTQYF	TGTGCCAGCAGCCCAAATGAGGGTACGCAGTATTTT
TRBV7-8	TRBJ2-3	.	TRBD2	CASSLSPRLAAYF	TGTGCCAGCAGCTTATCGCCGAGACTAGCGGCGTATTTC
TRBV11-3	TRBJ2-1	.	TRBD2	CASSHRGSGNDEQFF	TGTGCCAGCAGTCATCGGGGTAGCGGGAACGATGAGCAGTTCTTC
TRBV28	TRBJ2-7	.	.	CASSPPGRGPYEQYF	TGTGCCAGCAGTCCGCCGGGTAGGGGACCCTACGAGCAGTACTTC
TRBV6-6	TRBJ1-5	.	.	CVSSPVSSNQPQRF	TGTGTCAGCAGTCCCGTGTCTAGCAATCAGCCCCAGCGTTTT
TRBV28	TRBJ1-1	.	.	CASSPGCRNTEAFF	TGCGCCAGCAGCCCGGGATGTAGGAACACTGAAGCTTTCTTT
TRBV20-1	TRBJ2-1	.	TRBD1	CSARGTGGNHNEQFF	TGCAGTGCTAGAGGCACAGGGGGGAATCACAATGAGCAGTTCTTC
TRBV24-1	TRBJ2-2	.	.	CATSKPGQNTGELFF	TGTGCCACCAGCAAGCCGGGACAGAACACCGGGGAGCTGTTTTTT
TRBV11-2	TRBJ2-2	.	.	CASSLHTNTGELSF	TGTGCCAGCAGCTTACACACGAACACCGGGGAGCTGTCTTTT
TRBV5-1	TRBJ2-3	many	TRBD1	CASRADRGTDTQYF	TGCGCCAGCAGAGCAGACAGGGGTACAGATACGCAGTATTTT
TRBV12-3/TRBV12-4	TRBJ2-1	.	.	CASSLLEETPQFF	TGTGCCAGTAGTCTACTCGAAGAGACGCCACAGTTCTTC
TRBV5-1	TRBJ1-2	many	.	CASSLSTGGNYGYTF	TGCGCCAGCAGCTTATCGACAGGAGGAAACTATGGCTACACCTTC
TRBV4-1	TRBJ2-3	many	.	CASSLSGGPSTDTQYF	TGCGCCAGCAGCCTCTCCGGAGGACCTAGCACAGATACGCAGTATTTT
TRBV28	TRBJ1-5	.	TRBD1	CASSLDRNRPQHF	TGTGCCAGCAGTTTGGACAGGAATCGGCCCCAGCATTTT
TRBV12-3/TRBV12-4	TRBJ1-1	.	.	CAGSLSGRALRGNTEAFF	TGTGCCGGCAGTTTAAGCGGTAGGGCTTTAAGGGGGAACACTGAAGCTTTCTTT
TRBV12-3/TRBV12-4	TRBJ1-4	once	TRBD1	CTNSSGRYGTGEKLFF	TGTACCAACAGTTCGGGGAGATACGGGACAGGCGAAAAACTGTTTTTT
TRBV6-5	TRBJ2-1	.	.	CASRTAGPWNEQFF	TGTGCCAGTAGAACGGCGGGACCCTGGAATGAGCAGTTCTTC
TRBV5-5	TRBJ2-7	.	TRBD1	CTSSSPDRLSNEQYF	TGTACCAGCAGCTCCCCGGACAGGCTAAGCAACGAGCAGTACTTC
TRBV12-3/TRBV12-4	TRBJ2-1	.	TRBD1	CASNPWDRNYNEQFF	TGTGCAAGCAATCCCTGGGACAGAAATTACAATGAGCAGTTCTTC
TRBV28	TRBJ2-3	.	.	CASSLQPGEGTDMQYF	TGTGCCAGCAGTTTGCAGCCGGGAGAAGGTACAGATATGCAGTATTTT
TRBV2	TRBJ2-1	.	TRBD2	CASSETGGLGSEQFF	TGTGCCAGCAGTGAAACGGGGGGTCTTGGGAGTGAGCAGTTCTTC
TRBV11-2	TRBJ2-1	.	TRBD2	CASSYPGTSGSNEQFF	TGTGCCAGCAGCTACCCCGGGACTAGCGGTAGCAATGAGCAGTTCTTC